These 29 T cell receptor beta chains were all obtained from the same sample, sequenced in a study of T-cell memory formation after mild COVID-19. TCRdb redid the calling of the 5' RACE reads with MiXCR, one entry per CDR3 protein. The sample includes 560,000 or so distinct CDR3 sequences, roughly 17% of them seen just once. Sample: PBMCs or a T cell subset sorted from them (not recorded which). Source of these receptors: an adult woman who had mild COVID-19 (a few samples of this study predate the infection). Cell type and time point are not known.

This clonotype has just a few counts. The chain uses TRBV19 and TRBJ1-2; D might be TRBD1 (5 bases). CDR3 size: 15 residues. From germline, CDR1 is LNHDA and CDR2 SQIVND (reference sequence). The V and J ends lost 7 bases and 2 bases respectively, with 17 bases between them. The CDR3, as DNA: TGTGCCAGTAATTCGAGACAGCTAGCCAACTATGGCTACACCTTC. It codes for CASNSRQLANYGYTF.

This clonotype has only a few counts. The J gene is TRBJ2-2, the V gene TRBV2; D remains unclear. Germline CDR1 SNHLY, CDR2 FYNNEI. This CDR3 has 15 residues. V lost 3 bases and J lost 0, with 8 bases in between. Here the CDR3 reads CASSDLGPNTGELFF. CDR3 DNA: TGTGCCAGCAGTGATTTGGGTCCGAACACCGGGGAGCTGTTTTTT.

A few counts support this clonotype. This chain joins TRBV7-6 and TRBJ2-1, with no clear D. The germline gives CDR1 SGHVS, CDR2 FNYEAQ. V lost 5 bases, J lost 10 bases, and 18 bases lay in between. The CDR3 covers 14 residues. The CDR3 nucleotides are TGTGCCAGCAGCACCGAGATAGGATCAGGAGAGCAGTTCTTC. This sequence encodes CASSTEIGSGEQFF. Full variable domain (rest looked up from reference TRBV7-6 and TRBJ2-1): GAGVSQSPRYKVTKRGQDVALRCDPISGHVSLYWYRQALGQGPEFLTYFNYEAQQDKSGLPNDRFSAERPEGSISTLTIQRTEQRDSAMYRCASSTEIGSGEQFFGPGTRLTVL.

The V call is TRBV12-3 or TRBV12-4, the J call TRBJ1-5; D is uncertain. The V and J ends lost 6 bases and 6 bases respectively, with 12 bases between them. There are 13 residues in the CDR3. Here the CDR3 DNA reads TGTGCCAGCAGGTCGGTCGAGGGTCAGCCCCAGCATTTT. Amino acids: CASRSVEGQPQHF.

The J gene is TRBJ1-2, the V gene TRBV7-3; D is perhaps TRBD1 (5 bases). Germline V gene lookup returns CDR1 SGHTA and CDR2 FQGTGA. The CDR3 runs to 13 residues. Trimming took 5 bases from V and 8 from J, leaving 15 bases between them. The CDR3, as DNA: TGTGCCAGCAGCCGCGGGACCCTATGCGGCTACACCTTC. It codes for CASSRGTLCGYTF. Looking up the rest from reference TRBV7-3 and TRBJ1-2 gives the full variable domain: GAGVSQTPSNKVTEKGKYVELRCDPISGHTALYWYRQSLGQGPEFLIYFQGTGAADDSGLPNDRFFAVRPEGSVSTLKIQRTERGDSAVYLCASSRGTLCGYTFGSGTRLTVV.

The chain has TRBV7-3 and TRBJ2-5; a weak D match, TRBD1 (6 bases). V was pared by 3 bases and J by 0 bases, with 14 bases between. This CDR3 has 16 amino acids. The germline gives CDR1 SGHTA, CDR2 FQGTGA. CDR3: CASSFSGARYQETQYF. The DNA of the CDR3 is TGTGCCAGCAGCTTTTCAGGGGCGAGGTACCAAGAGACCCAGTACTTC. The full variable domain, with the rest looked up from reference TRBV7-3 and TRBJ2-5, is GAGVSQTPSNKVTEKGKYVELRCDPISGHTALYWYRQSLGQGPEFLIYFQGTGAADDSGLPNDRFFAVRPEGSVSTLKIQRTERGDSAVYLCASSFSGARYQETQYFGPGTRLLVL.

A few counts support this clonotype. The genes are TRBV6-2 or TRBV6-3 and TRBJ1-1; D gene ambiguous. The germline V gene has CDR1 MNHEY and CDR2 SVGEGT. V lost 2 bases and J lost 1, with 8 bases in between. This CDR3 is built from 14 residues. CDR3 coding DNA: TGTGCCAGCAGTTACCGGACGGGGAACACTGAAGCTTTCTTT. Amino acids: CASSYRTGNTEAFF.

This clonotype occurred a few times. V gene TRBV4-1 combines with J gene TRBJ2-1; D is tentatively TRBD1 or TRBD2 (5 bases each). The V gene lost 1 base and the J gene lost 10 bases, with 11 bases spanning the gap. Germline-derived CDR1 and CDR2 are MGHRA and YSYEKL. The CDR3 contains 13 residues. CDR3 DNA: TGCGCCAGCAGCCAAGTCGGGGCCGCGGAGCAGTTCTTC. Amino acid sequence: CASSQVGAAEQFF.

A few counts support this clonotype. The chain couples TRBV4-1 to TRBJ2-3; D possibly corresponds to TRBD2 (5 bases). Trimming left V 0 bases short and J 1 base short, with 11 bases between. Looked up from germline, CDR1 is MGHRA and CDR2 is YSYEKL. The CDR3 is 16 amino acids. CDR3 coding DNA: TGCGCCAGCAGCCAAGAATCAGCGGAAGGCACAGATACGCAGTATTTT. As protein: CASSQESAEGTDTQYF.

This clonotype was counted between two and nine times. This chain links TRBV3-1 with TRBJ2-7, with D perhaps matching TRBD2 (7 bases). CDR3 length: 16 amino acids. Germline lookup yields CDR1 LGHDT and CDR2 YNNKEL (reference sequence). Trimming left V 3 bases short and J 2 bases short, with 17 bases between. The CDR3 DNA is TGTGCCAGCAGCCATGGGGAGGGGGGAAACACCTACGAGCAGTACTTC. Protein sequence: CASSHGEGGNTYEQYF.

The chain joins TRBV12-3 or TRBV12-4 to TRBJ2-5; D is unresolved. The CDR3 is made up of 14 amino acids. V lost 2 bases and J 1 base, leaving 8 bases between the germline ends. The CDR3 reads CASSLRLTQETQYF. In DNA form, the CDR3 reads TGTGCCAGCAGTTTAAGGCTAACCCAAGAGACCCAGTACTTC.

This clonotype occurred a few times. This chain links TRBV9 with TRBJ2-3, with 7 bases that match TRBD2. This CDR3 contains 14 residues. Unmatched junction bases numbered 3, after V lost 1 base and J lost 4 bases. Germline CDR1 and CDR2: SGDLS and YYNGEE. CDR3 protein: CASSVTTSPDTQYF. The CDR3 coding sequence is TGTGCCAGCAGCGTAACGACTAGCCCAGATACGCAGTATTTT.

This clonotype was seen only a few times. The chain combines TRBV4-2 with TRBJ1-2, with a tentative D call TRBD1 (6 bases). Germline CDR1 is LGHNA and CDR2 is YNFKEQ. The CDR3 sequence is 16 residues long. The V gene lost 0 bases and the J gene lost 2 bases, with 13 bases spanning the gap. The CDR3 coding sequence is TGTGCCAGCAGCCAAGAGCCAGGGGTTAAAAACTATGGCTACACCTTC. This sequence encodes CASSQEPGVKNYGYTF.

The gene calls are TRBV7-9 and TRBJ2-2; 11 bases map to TRBD2. This CDR3 region has 16 residues. V was pared by 2 bases and J by 4 bases, with 3 bases of the junction left unmatched. Germline CDR1 is SEHNR and CDR2 is FQNEAQ (reference sequence). In nucleotides, the CDR3 is TGTGCCAGCAGCTTAATAGCGGGAGGGCCCACCGGGGAGCTGTTTTTT. This sequence encodes CASSLIAGGPTGELFF.

This clonotype was detected a few times. The V gene is TRBV9, the J gene TRBJ2-7; possibly TRBD2 for D (6 bases). The CDR3 runs 15 residues. Germline V gives CDR1 SGDLS, CDR2 YYNGEE. The V end was cut by 4 bases, the J end by 2 bases, with 16 bases between. CDR3 protein: CASSLDGGGTYEQYF. The DNA of the CDR3 is TGTGCCAGCAGCCTCGATGGTGGAGGGACCTACGAGCAGTACTTC.

This clonotype has only a few counts. The chain has TRBV14 and TRBJ1-4; tentative D call: TRBD1 (5 bases). V lost 6 bases, J lost 5 bases, and 16 bases lay in between. The CDR3 is 15 amino acids. From germline, CDR1 is SGHDN and CDR2 FVKESK. The CDR3: CASRSGRRENEKLFF. The CDR3 nucleotides read TGTGCCAGCAGGAGTGGGCGCAGGGAAAATGAAAAACTGTTTTTT. Full variable domain (remainder filled in from reference TRBV14 and TRBJ1-4): EAGVTQFPSHSVIEKGQTVTLRCDPISGHDNLYWYRRVMGKEIKFLLHFVKESKQDESGMPNNRFLAERTGGTYSTLKVQPAELEDSGVYFCASRSGRRENEKLFFGSGTQLSVL.

V gene TRBV19 combines with J gene TRBJ1-4, with TRBD1 identical over 10 bases. V shed 3 bases and J 0 bases; nucleotides not matched to a gene: 10. This CDR3 has 19 residues. From germline, CDR1 is LNHDA and CDR2 SQIVND (reference sequence). CDR3 region: CASSMSPGTGVATNEKLFF. CDR3 bases: TGTGCCAGTAGTATGAGTCCCGGGACAGGGGTAGCAACTAATGAAAAACTGTTTTTT.

This clonotype showed up just a few times. This chain uses TRBV7-3 with TRBJ2-1, with TRBD2 matching 14 bases. Trimming at V came to 5 bases and at J to 8 bases, leaving 5 bases not matched to a gene. This CDR3 is 15 amino acids long. The germline V gene encodes CDR1 SGHTA and CDR2 FQGTGA. The CDR3 spells CASSTGTSGRDEQFF. Here the CDR3 DNA reads TGTGCCAGCAGCACCGGGACTAGCGGGAGAGATGAGCAGTTCTTC.

This clonotype appeared a few times. The rearrangement joins TRBV24-1 to TRBJ1-1; 10 bases agree with TRBD1. The CDR3 consists of 16 residues. The junction had 3 bases not matched to a gene; V was cut back by 2 bases and J by 1 base. Germline CDR1 is KGHDR and CDR2 is SFDVKD. The CDR3 here is CATSDSGQGTNTEAFF. For the CDR3, the DNA is TGTGCCACCAGTGATTCGGGACAGGGGACGAACACTGAAGCTTTCTTT.

This clonotype was detected only a few times. The V gene is TRBV6-6, the J gene TRBJ1-4, with 8 positions matching TRBD1. Germline values: CDR1 MNHNY, CDR2 SVGAGI (reference sequence). The CDR3 extends over 15 amino acids. Trimming took 6 bases from V and 8 from J; bases not matched to a gene: 11. This CDR3 is CASSPMTGAGEKLFF. CDR3 nucleotides: TGTGCCAGCAGCCCTATGACAGGGGCCGGGGAAAAACTGTTTTTT.

The V gene is TRBV6-4, the J gene TRBJ2-1, with D possibly TRBD2 on 5 matching bases. Germline assignment: CDR1 MRHNA and CDR2 SNTAGT. Between the trimmed V and J ends, which lost 8 bases and 9 bases, there was a span of 17 bases. The CDR3 is 13 amino acids. CDR3 nucleotides: TGTGCCAGCCAGGCATCGGCGGGCGGTGAGCAGTTCTTC. Translation: CASQASAGGEQFF.

The rearrangement uses TRBV27 and TRBJ1-1, with 10 bases aligning to TRBD1. Trimming at V came to 3 bases and at J to 4 bases, leaving 8 bases not matched to a gene. The CDR3 length is 16 residues. Per germline, CDR1 MNHEY and CDR2 SMNVEV (reference sequence). The CDR3 DNA reads TGTGCCAGCAGTTTTGTGACAGGGGGCGATCTCACTGAAGCTTTCTTT. This gives the protein CASSFVTGGDLTEAFF.

The chain joins TRBV9 to TRBJ1-1, with 9 positions matching TRBD1. The CDR3 totals 15 residues. Germline V gene sequence: CDR1 SGDLS, CDR2 YYNGEE. The V gene end was trimmed by 3 bases and the J gene end by 1 base; junction bases not matched to a gene: 4. The CDR3 region is CASSAQQGANTEAFF. The DNA of the CDR3 is TGTGCCAGCAGCGCACAACAGGGGGCGAACACTGAAGCTTTCTTT.

This clonotype has a count of ten or more. The rearrangement uses TRBV3-1 and TRBJ2-3; D perhaps matches TRBD1 (6 bases). The germline V gene encodes CDR1 LGHDT and CDR2 YNNKEL (reference sequence). The CDR3 covers 16 residues. V was shortened by 0 bases and J by 1 base, with 11 bases between the two germline ends. The CDR3 reads CASSQERGMGTDTQYF. CDR3 DNA sequence: TGTGCCAGCAGCCAAGAGAGGGGGATGGGCACAGATACGCAGTATTTT.

The chain joins TRBV24-1 to TRBJ1-2, with 7 bases fitting TRBD1. CDR3 size: 14 residues. Germline-derived CDR1 and CDR2 are KGHDR and SFDVKD. V shed 4 bases, J shed 2 bases, and the junction held 3 bases outside the gene matches. The CDR3: CATSDPTGNYGYTF. DNA of the CDR3: TGTGCCACCAGTGACCCGACAGGGAACTATGGCTACACCTTC.

This clonotype turned up a few times. In DNA, the CDR3 is TGTGCCAGCAGTGAATCGGGAGGGACAGGGGCTGGCTACACCTTC. Amino acid sequence: CASSESGGTGAGYTF. The chain recombines TRBV25-1 with TRBJ1-2; the match to TRBD1 covers 10 bases. The germline gives CDR1 MGHDK, CDR2 SYGVNS. The CDR3 covers 15 residues. The V segment lost 1 base and the J segment 7 bases; nucleotides outside the gene matches: 6.

The chain recombines TRBV20-1 with TRBJ2-3; D uncertain. The germline gives CDR1 DFQATT, CDR2 SNEGSKA (reference sequence). The CDR3 covers 15 residues. Trimming cost V 5 bases and J 2 bases, with 17 bases left between them. For the CDR3, the DNA is TGCAGTGCTCAGCCCCCAGAGAGGTCCACAGATACGCAGTATTTT. It specifies CSAQPPERSTDTQYF.

The rearrangement uses TRBV4-3 and TRBJ2-7; D uncertain. The V gene's germline CDR1 is LGHNA and CDR2 YSLEER. Trimming shortened V by 1 base and J by 3 bases, and 10 bases separated the two germline ends. There are 14 residues in the CDR3. CDR3 nucleotides: TGCGCCAGCAGCCAAGGAAAGGCGGACTACGAGCAGTACTTC. Protein sequence: CASSQGKADYEQYF.

This clonotype was recorded at least ten times. This chain joins TRBV12-3 or TRBV12-4 and TRBJ2-1, with D possibly being TRBD1 or TRBD2 (5 bases each). V shed 3 bases and J shed 10 bases, with 7 bases lying between them. This CDR3 is 11 amino acids long. The CDR3 spells CASSFGGEQFF. In nucleotides, the CDR3 is TGTGCCAGCAGTTTTGGGGGAGAGCAGTTCTTC.